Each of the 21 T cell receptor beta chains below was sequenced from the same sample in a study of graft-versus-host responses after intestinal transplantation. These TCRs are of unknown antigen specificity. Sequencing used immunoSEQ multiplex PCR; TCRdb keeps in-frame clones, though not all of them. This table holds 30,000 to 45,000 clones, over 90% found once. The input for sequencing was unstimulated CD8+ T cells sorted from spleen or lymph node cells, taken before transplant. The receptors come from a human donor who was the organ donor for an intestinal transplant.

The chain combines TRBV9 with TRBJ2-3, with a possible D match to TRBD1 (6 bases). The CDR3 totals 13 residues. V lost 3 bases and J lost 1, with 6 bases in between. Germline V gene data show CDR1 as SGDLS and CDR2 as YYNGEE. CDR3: CASSAGGTDTQYF. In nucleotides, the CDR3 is TGTGCCAGCAGCGCAGGGGGCACAGATACGCAGTATTTT.

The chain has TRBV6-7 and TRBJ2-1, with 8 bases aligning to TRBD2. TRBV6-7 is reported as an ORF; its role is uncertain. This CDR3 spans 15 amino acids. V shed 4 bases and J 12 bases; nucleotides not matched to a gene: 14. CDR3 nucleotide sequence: TGTGCCAGCAGTTTTGGACTAGCTCAAGAATTGGGGCAGTTCTTC. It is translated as CASSFGLAQELGQFF.

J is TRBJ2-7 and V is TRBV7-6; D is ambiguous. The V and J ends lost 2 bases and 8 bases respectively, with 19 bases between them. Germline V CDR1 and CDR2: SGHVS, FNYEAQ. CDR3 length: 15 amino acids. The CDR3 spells CASSLLPAYYRQQYF. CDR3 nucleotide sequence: TGTGCCAGCAGCTTATTACCCGCGTATTACCGACAGCAGTACTTC.

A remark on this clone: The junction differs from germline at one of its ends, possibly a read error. The CDR3 sequence is CASSGRGRVWKHHIF. In nucleotides, the CDR3 is TGTGCCAGCAGCGGACGAGGGAGGGTCTGGAAACACCATATATTT. The rearrangement links TRBV9 to TRBJ1-3; D gene ambiguous. In germline, CDR1 is SGDLS, CDR2 YYNGEE. The CDR3 is 15 amino acids. Drawing the rest from reference TRBV9 and TRBJ1-3, the complete variable domain is DSGVTQTPKHLITATGQRVTLRCSPRSGDLSVYWYQQSLDQGLQFLIQYYNGEERAKGNILERFSAQQFPDLHSELNLSSLELGDSALYFCASSGRGRVWKHHIFGEGSWLTVV.

The CDR3 sequence is CASSQDVWGTGGPTGELFF. CDR3 nucleotide sequence: TGTGCCAGCAGCCAAGATGTTTGGGGGACAGGGGGCCCCACCGGGGAGCTGTTTTTT. The chain recombines TRBV4-2 with TRBJ2-2; 12 bases fit TRBD1. CDR3 length: 19 residues. Germline loops: CDR1 LGHNA, CDR2 YNFKEQ. The V and J ends lost 0 bases and 4 bases, in that order; junction bases with no gene match: 9.

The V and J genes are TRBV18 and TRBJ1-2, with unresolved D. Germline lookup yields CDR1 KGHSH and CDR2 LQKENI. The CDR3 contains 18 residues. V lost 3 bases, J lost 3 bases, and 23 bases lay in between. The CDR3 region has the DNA TGTGCCAGCTCACCGAGTCCGGGTTCAGGACCCTCCGACTATGGCTACACCTTC. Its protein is CASSPSPGSGPSDYGYTF.

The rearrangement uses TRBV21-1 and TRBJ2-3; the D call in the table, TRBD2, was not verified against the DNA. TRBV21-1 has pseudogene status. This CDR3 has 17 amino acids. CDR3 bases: TGTGCCAGCAGCAAAAGAGCGGGAGGGCCGGGGACAGATACGCAGTATTTT. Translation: CASSKRAGGPGTDTQYF.

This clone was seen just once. CDR3 region: CASSTRGLYTF. DNA for the CDR3: TGTGCCAGTAGTACGAGGGGGCTTTACACCTTC. The chain is built from TRBV19 and TRBJ1-2, with 7 nucleotides matching TRBD1. Germline V lookup: CDR1 LNHDA, CDR2 SQIVND (reference sequence). J lost 11 bases, V lost 4 bases, and 4 bases had no gene match. This CDR3 is 11 amino acids long.

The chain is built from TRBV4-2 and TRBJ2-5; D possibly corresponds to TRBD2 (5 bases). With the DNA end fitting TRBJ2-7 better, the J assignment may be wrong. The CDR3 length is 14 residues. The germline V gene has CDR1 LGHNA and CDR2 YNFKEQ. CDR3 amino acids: CASSQDRGLYEQYF. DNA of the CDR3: TGTGCCAGCAGCCAAGATCGAGGACTTTACGAGCAGTACTTC.

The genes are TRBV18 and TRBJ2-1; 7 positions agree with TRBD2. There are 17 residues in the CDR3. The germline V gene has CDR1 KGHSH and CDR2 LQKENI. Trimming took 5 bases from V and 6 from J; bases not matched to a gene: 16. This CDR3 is CASSYLAAKSPVNEQFF. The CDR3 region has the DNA TGTGCCAGCTCATATCTAGCGGCCAAATCTCCTGTCAATGAGCAGTTCTTC.

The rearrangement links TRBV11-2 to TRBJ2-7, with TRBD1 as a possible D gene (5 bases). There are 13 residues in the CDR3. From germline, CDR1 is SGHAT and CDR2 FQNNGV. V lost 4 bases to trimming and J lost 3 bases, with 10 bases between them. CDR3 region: CASSWGPGYEQYF. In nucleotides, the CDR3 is TGTGCCAGCAGCTGGGGCCCAGGCTACGAGCAGTACTTC.

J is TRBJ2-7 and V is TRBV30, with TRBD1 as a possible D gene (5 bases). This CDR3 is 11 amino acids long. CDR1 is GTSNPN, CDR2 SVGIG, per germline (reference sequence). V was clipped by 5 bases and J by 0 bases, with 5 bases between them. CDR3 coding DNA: TGTGCCTGGGGACACTCCTACGAGCAGTACTTC. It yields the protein CAWGHSYEQYF.

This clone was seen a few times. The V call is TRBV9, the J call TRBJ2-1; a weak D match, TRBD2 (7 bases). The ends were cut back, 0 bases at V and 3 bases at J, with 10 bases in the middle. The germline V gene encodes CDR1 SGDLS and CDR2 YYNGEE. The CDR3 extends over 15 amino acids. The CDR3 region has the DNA TGTGCCAGCAGCGTAGAGGGGGGGTTCTACAATGAGCAGTTCTTC. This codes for CASSVEGGFYNEQFF.

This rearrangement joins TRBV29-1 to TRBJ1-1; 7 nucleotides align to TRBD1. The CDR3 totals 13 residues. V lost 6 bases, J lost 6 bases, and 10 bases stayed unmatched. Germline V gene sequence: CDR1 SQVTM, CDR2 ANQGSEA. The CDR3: CSVSGGQGAEAFF. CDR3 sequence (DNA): TGCAGCGTCTCCGGGGGGCAGGGGGCTGAAGCTTTCTTT.

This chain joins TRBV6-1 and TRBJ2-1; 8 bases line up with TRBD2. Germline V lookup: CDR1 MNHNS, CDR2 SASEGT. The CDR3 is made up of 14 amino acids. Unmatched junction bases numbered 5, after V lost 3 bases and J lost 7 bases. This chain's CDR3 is CASSDQREKNEQFF. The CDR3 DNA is TGTGCCAGCAGTGATCAGCGGGAGAAGAATGAGCAGTTCTTC.

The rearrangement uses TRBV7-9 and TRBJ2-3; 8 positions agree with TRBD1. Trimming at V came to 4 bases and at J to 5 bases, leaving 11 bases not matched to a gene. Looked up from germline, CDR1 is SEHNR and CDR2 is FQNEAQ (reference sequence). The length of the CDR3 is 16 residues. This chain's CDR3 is CASSSPRDRPEDTQYF. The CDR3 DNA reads TGTGCCAGCAGCTCACCCCGGGACAGGCCTGAAGATACGCAGTATTTT.

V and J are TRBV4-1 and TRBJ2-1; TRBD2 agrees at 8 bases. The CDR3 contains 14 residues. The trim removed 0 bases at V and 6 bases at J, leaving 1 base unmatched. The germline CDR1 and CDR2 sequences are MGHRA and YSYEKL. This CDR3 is CASSQDGRANEQFF. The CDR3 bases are TGCGCCAGCAGCCAAGACGGGAGGGCCAATGAGCAGTTCTTC.

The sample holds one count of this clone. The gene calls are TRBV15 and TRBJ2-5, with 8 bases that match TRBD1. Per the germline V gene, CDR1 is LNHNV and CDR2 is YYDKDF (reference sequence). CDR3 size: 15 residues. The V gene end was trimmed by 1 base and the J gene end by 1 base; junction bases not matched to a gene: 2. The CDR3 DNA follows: TGTGCCACCAGCAGAGGCAGGGGGCTCCAAGAGACCCAGTACTTC. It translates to CATSRGRGLQETQYF.

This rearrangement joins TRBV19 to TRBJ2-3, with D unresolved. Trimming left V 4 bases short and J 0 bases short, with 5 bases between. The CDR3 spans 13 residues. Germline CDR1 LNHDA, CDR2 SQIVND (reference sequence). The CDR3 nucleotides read TGTGCCAGTAGTACCCTCAGCACAGATACGCAGTATTTT. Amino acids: CASSTLSTDTQYF. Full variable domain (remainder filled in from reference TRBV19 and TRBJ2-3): DGGITQSPKYLFRKEGQNVTLSCEQNLNHDAMYWYRQDPGQGLRLIYYSQIVNDFQKGDIAEGYSVSREKKESFPLTVTSAQKNPTAFYLCASSTLSTDTQYFGPGTRLTVL.

DNA for the CDR3: TGTGCCAGCAGCGTAGCCCAGGGGCACGGCTACACCTTC. It codes for CASSVAQGHGYTF. This rearrangement joins TRBV9 to TRBJ1-2, with D possibly TRBD1 on 6 matching bases. Germline CDR1 and CDR2: SGDLS and YYNGEE. The CDR3 extends over 13 amino acids. The V end was cut by 0 bases, the J end by 8 bases, with 11 bases between.

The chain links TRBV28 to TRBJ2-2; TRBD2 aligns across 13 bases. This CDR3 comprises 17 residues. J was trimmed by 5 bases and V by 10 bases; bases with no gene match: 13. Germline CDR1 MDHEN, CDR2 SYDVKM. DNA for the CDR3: TGTGCCACAGAGGGACTAGCGGGATCGGGGGTTACCGGGGAGCTGTTTTTT. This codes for CATEGLAGSGVTGELFF. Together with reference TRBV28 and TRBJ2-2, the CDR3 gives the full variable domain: DVKVTQSSRYLVKRTGEKVFLECVQDMDHENMFWYRQDPGLGLRLIYFSYDVKMKEKGDIPEGYSVSREKKERFSLILESASTNQTSMYLCATEGLAGSGVTGELFFGEGSRLTVL.